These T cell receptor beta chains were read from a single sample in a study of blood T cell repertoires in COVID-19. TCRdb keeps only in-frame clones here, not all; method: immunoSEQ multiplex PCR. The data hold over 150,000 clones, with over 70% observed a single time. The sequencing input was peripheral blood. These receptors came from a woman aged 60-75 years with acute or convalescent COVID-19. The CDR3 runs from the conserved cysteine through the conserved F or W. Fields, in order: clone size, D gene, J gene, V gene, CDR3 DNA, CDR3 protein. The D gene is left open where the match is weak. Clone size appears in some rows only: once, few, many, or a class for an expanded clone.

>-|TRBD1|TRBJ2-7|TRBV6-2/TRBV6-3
TGTGCCAGCAGCTTCGGGACAGGGGGAGGGGACGAGCAGTACTTC
CASSFGTGGGDEQYF
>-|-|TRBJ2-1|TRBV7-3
TGTGCCAGCAGCTTATACTCCCCGGGGTACAATGAGCAGTTCTTC
CASSLYSPGYNEQFF
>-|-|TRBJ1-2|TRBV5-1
TGCGCCAGCAGCACGGACAACGCCTATGGCTACACCTTC
CASSTDNAYGYTF
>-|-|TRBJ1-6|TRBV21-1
TGTGCCAGCAGCAAAGGGGGCGGGAGCTCCTATAATTCACCCCTCCACTTT
CASSKGGGSSYNSPLHF
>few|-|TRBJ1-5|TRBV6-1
TGTGCCAGCAGTGAAGGGAGGCTGGCAGCGGAACAGCCCCAGCATTTT
CASSEGRLAAEQPQHF
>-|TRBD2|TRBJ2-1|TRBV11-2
TGTGCCAGCAGCTTAGAGAAAACTAGCGGGGGGCTGAGAGAGCAGTTCTTC
CASSLEKTSGGLREQFF
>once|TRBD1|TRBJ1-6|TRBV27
TGTGCCAGCACTATCGGACAGGGGGATAATTCACCCCTCCACTTT
CASTIGQGDNSPLHF
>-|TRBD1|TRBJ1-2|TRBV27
TGTGCCAGCAGTCCGGGACAGGGGTTCTATGGCTACACCTTC
CASSPGQGFYGYTF
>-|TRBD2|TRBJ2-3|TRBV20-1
TGCAGTGCTAGTGGACTAGCGGGGGGGCAGGACACAGATACGCAGTATTTT
CSASGLAGGQDTDTQYF
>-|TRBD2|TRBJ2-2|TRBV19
TGTGCCAGTAGTAAGGGATGGGCTAGCGGGAGCCCGAACACCGGGGAGCTGTTTTTT
CASSKGWASGSPNTGELFF
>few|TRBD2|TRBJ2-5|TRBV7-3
TGTGCCAGCAGCACCACGGGGGGGACCCAAGAGACCCAGTACTTC
CASSTTGGTQETQYF
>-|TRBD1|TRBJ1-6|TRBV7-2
TGTGCCAGCAGCTTTACGACAGGGGACGTTTCGGCCCTCCACTTT
CASSFTTGDVSALHF
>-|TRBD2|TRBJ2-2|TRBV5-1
TGCGCCAGCAGCGAACTTGGGCGGGCGGGGGAAAACACCGGGGAGCTGTTTTTT
CASSELGRAGENTGELFF
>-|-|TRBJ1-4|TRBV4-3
TGCGCCAGCAGCCAAGATCAGCCGGCAGCGATTGAAAAACTGTTTTTT
CASSQDQPAAIEKLFF
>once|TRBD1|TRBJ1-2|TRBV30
TGTGCCTGGAGTGGCGCAGGGGGCCCCCTCGGCTACACCTTC
CAWSGAGGPLGYTF
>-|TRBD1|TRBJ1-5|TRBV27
TGTGCCACCGCTCCGGGACAGATTAGCAATCAGCCCCAGCATTTT
CATAPGQISNQPQHF
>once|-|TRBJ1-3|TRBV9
TGTGCCAGCAGCGTAGATTGGACTACTGGAAACACCATATATTTT
CASSVDWTTGNTIYF
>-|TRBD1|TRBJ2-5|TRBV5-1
TGCGCCAGCAGCCCGGGACAGGGGAAAAAAGAGACCCAGTACTTC
CASSPGQGKKETQYF
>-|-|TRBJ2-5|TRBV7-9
TGTGCCAGCATGGGAACCGGGACTGTAGTAGAGACCCAGTACTTC
CASMGTGTVVETQYF
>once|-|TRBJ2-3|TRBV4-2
TGTGCCAGCAGCCAGGGTGGTGGGGGAGGGGGAAATACGCAGTATTTT
CASSQGGGGGGNTQYF
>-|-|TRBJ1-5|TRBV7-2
TGTGCCAGCAGCTTAGGTGGAGGCCTAAATCAGCCCCAGCATTTT
CASSLGGGLNQPQHF
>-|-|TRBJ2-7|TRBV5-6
TGTGCCAGCAGCTCTCCGACAAAGGGGCATCAGCAGTACTTC
CASSSPTKGHQQYF
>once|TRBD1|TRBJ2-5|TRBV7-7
TGTGCTAGCAGCCCACTCCGGGACAGGGCGGAGACCCAGTACTTC
CASSPLRDRAETQYF
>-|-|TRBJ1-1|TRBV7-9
TGTGCCAGCAGCTTTGGTGGGCCTGAAGCTTTCTTT
CASSFGGPEAFF
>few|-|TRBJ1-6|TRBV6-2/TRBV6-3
TGTGCCAGCAGTTACCGCGGGAGCTCCTATAATTCACCCCTCCACTTT
CASSYRGSSYNSPLHF
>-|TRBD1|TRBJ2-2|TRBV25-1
TGTGCCAGCAGTGCGTGGACAGGTAACACCGGGGAGCTGTTTTTT
CASSAWTGNTGELFF
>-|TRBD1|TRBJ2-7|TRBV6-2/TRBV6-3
TGTGCCAGCACCCCTCCCGGGACAGGGGCCTACGAGCAGTACTTC
CASTPPGTGAYEQYF
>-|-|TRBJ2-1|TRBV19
TGTGCCAGTAGTATGCAGAACTCCTACAATGAGCAGTTCTTC
CASSMQNSYNEQFF
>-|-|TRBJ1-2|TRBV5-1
TGCGCCAGCAGCTTATTACAGGGAACTCATGGCTACACCTTC
CASSLLQGTHGYTF
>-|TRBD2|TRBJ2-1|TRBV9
TGTGCCAGCAGCCCTCTAGCGGGGGGCTCCTACAATGAGCAGTTCTTC
CASSPLAGGSYNEQFF
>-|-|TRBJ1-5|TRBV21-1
TGTGCCAGCAGCCAGGATCAGGACAACGGGGGAGACGTCCAGCATTTT
CASSQDQDNGGDVQHF
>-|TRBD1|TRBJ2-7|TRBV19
TGTGCCAGTAGTCGCCTCACGGGACAGGGGGACTACGAGCAGTACTTC
CASSRLTGQGDYEQYF
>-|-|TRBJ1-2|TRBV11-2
TGTGCCAGCAGCCCAGCGGGGTTGGGTGGCTACACCTTC
CASSPAGLGGYTF
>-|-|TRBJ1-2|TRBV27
TGTGCCAGCAGGTTTCTGGGCACCTACGATGGCTACACCTTC
CASRFLGTYDGYTF
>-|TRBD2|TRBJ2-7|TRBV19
TGTGCCAGTAGTATAATTGGGACTAGCTCTTCCGAGCAGTACTTC
CASSIIGTSSSEQYF
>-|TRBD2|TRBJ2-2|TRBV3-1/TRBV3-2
TGTGCCAGCAGCCGGAACCCGGGACTAGCGGTCACCGGGGAGCTGTTTTTT
CASSRNPGLAVTGELFF
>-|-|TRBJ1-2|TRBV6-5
TGTGCCAGCAGATCGGGGGATGTGGGCTATGGCTACACCTTC
CASRSGDVGYGYTF
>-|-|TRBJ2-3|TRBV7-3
TGTGCCAGCAGCTCGGCGGGGCGGGGTAGGACAGATACGCAGTATTTT
CASSSAGRGRTDTQYF
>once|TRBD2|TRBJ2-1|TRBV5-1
TGCGCCAGCAGCTTTTTACTAGCGGGGGGGAATGAGCAGTTCTTC
CASSFLLAGGNEQFF
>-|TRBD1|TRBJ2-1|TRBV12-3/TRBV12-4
TGTGCCAGCCAGGGACAGCTCTACAATGAGCAGTTCTTC
CASQGQLYNEQFF
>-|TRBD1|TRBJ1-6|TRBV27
TGTGCCAGCAGTTTACGTCTTCCAGGGGGCGAGGGTTCACCCCTCCACTTT
CASSLRLPGGEGSPLHF
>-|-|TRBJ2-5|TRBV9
TGTGCCAGCAGAAACAGGTCCCCGGAGTTAGCGGACCAAGAGACCCAGTACTTC
CASRNRSPELADQETQYF